This TCR beta chain appears in the sequencing data of a study of tumor T cells in aggressive B-cell lymphoma. CDR1 is SGHRS, CDR2 YFSETQ, per germline. The CDR3 totals 14 residues. With 0 bases clipped from V and 6 bases from J, the junction kept 5 bases outside the gene matches. The method was immunoSEQ multiplex PCR; TCRdb's version includes in-frame clones alone and lacks a portion of them. The sample carries 3,000 to 4,500 clones, about nine tenths recorded once. The sample was tumor tissue. The TCR sequence derives from an adult with diffuse large B cell lymphoma. The V call is TRBV5-1, the J call TRBJ2-7; 8 bases fit TRBD2. In nucleotides, the CDR3 is TGCGCCAGCAGCTTGGCGGGGGGGACGTTCGAGCAGTACTTC. Amino acid sequence: CASSLAGGTFEQYF.